This T cell receptor beta chain appears in the sequencing data of a study of CD8+ T cells in alopecia areata. Study in general: Recipient mice, approximately 7-11-week-old female C3H/HeJ animals, received skin from approximately 6-13-month-old C3H/HeJ graft donors with spontaneous alopecia. The study, taken as a whole, reports: When scalp samples are sequenced, resident alphabeta T cells of normal skin are also captured. Affected lesional scalp, above all in alopecia totalis/universalis, was more clonal than normal scalp.

A remark on this clone: Its antigen remains unknown. Germline and genes: mouse. The read falls 4 residues short of the CDR3 end, and the missing part is taken from the germline J gene.

RNA extraction was followed by reverse transcription into cDNA, which acted as the sequencing template. TCRdb keeps only in-frame clones here, not all; method: immunoSEQ multiplex PCR. The sample presents over 100,000 clones, none singletons. J was trimmed by 0 bases and V by 2 bases; bases with no gene match: 5. CDR3 size: 16 residues. Germline V gene lookup returns CDR1 FNHDT and CDR2 SITEND (reference sequence). The sample taken for sequencing was lesional skin. This clonotype originated in a C3H/HeJ mouse with alopecia areata. The mouse line has the MHC haplotype H2-k. The chain joins TRBV19 to TRBJ1-1; 9 bases agree with TRBD1. The CDR3 bases that were read are TGTGCCAGCAGTATGGCGGGACAGGGAACAAACACA. This translates into CASSMAGQGTNT. The entire CDR3 is CASSMAGQGTNTEVFF.